The 14 T cell receptor beta chains below come from one sample, sequenced in a study of beta chain features in type 1 diabetes. Expressed TCRB transcripts got sequenced, as all isolated RNA was reverse transcribed. The repertoire was sequenced with immunoSEQ multiplex PCR; TCRdb's copy has only in-frame clones and lacks some. Among fewer than 400,000 clones listed, approximately 8.2% were seen once. Sequenced input: central memory CD4+ T cells from blood. The receptors were sampled from a woman under 30 in good health.

There are a few counts of this clone. V is TRBV25-1 and J is TRBJ1-3, with D unclear. The CDR3 runs to 15 residues. V was pared by 1 base and J by 0 bases, with 7 bases between. Germline CDR1 is MGHDK and CDR2 is SYGVNS. The CDR3 is CASSEFQGSGNTIYF. The CDR3 nucleotides are TGTGCCAGCAGTGAATTTCAAGGCTCTGGAAACACCATATATTTT.

This clone was seen a handful of times. The chain carries TRBV6-5 and TRBJ2-1; 12 positions match TRBD2. CDR3 length: 15 residues. The germline V gene encodes CDR1 MNHEY and CDR2 SVGAGI. The V gene end was trimmed by 6 bases and the J gene end by 5 bases; junction bases not matched to a gene: 5. CDR3 sequence reads: CASRMGLAGNNEQFF. CDR3 coding DNA: TGTGCCAGCAGGATGGGACTAGCGGGCAACAATGAGCAGTTCTTC.

This clone was counted a few times. This chain links TRBV14 with TRBJ2-2; possible D gene TRBD2, 6 bases. V lost 4 bases and J lost 7, with 13 bases in between. The CDR3 extends over 14 amino acids. Germline V gene lookup returns CDR1 SGHDN and CDR2 FVKESK. The CDR3 spells CASSRYLEGGELFF. Here the CDR3 DNA reads TGTGCCAGCAGCCGTTACTTGGAGGGCGGGGAGCTGTTTTTT.

This clone came up a few times. The chain employs TRBV7-9 and TRBJ2-7; 7 bases align to TRBD1. Germline CDR1 SEHNR, CDR2 FQNEAQ (reference sequence). This CDR3 contains 16 residues. V was pared by 1 base and J by 2 bases, with 8 bases of the junction left unmatched. CDR3 amino acids: CASSLGPGTAPYEQYF. CDR3 coding DNA: TGTGCCAGCAGCTTAGGGCCCGGGACAGCACCCTACGAGCAGTACTTC.

This sequence joins TRBV27 and TRBJ2-3, with 13 bases that match TRBD2. V dropped 8 bases and J dropped 4; count of bases not matched to a gene: 0. CDR1 is MNHEY and CDR2 is SMNVEV in the germline V gene (reference sequence). The CDR3 has 13 residues. The CDR3 loop is CASGLAGADTQYF. The CDR3 coding sequence is TGTGCCAGCGGACTAGCGGGAGCAGATACGCAGTATTTT.

The chain recombines TRBV5-4 with TRBJ1-2; D ambiguous. Trimming shortened V by 6 bases and J by 2 bases, and 14 bases separated the two germline ends. This CDR3 spans 14 amino acids. CDR1 SGHNT and CDR2 YYREEE come from the germline V gene (reference sequence). CDR3 DNA sequence: TGTGCCAGCAAGGTTCAGAGTCACAACTATGGCTACACCTTC. This translates into CASKVQSHNYGYTF.

This clone was detected ten times or more. This chain links TRBV4-2 with TRBJ2-3; D is unclear. The CDR3 covers 16 residues. CDR1 LGHNA and CDR2 YNFKEQ come from the germline V gene. Trimming pared 4 bases from V and 10 bases from J, leaving 24 bases between. The CDR3 here is CASSPNPQQTPIPQYF. CDR3 DNA: TGTGCCAGCAGCCCCAACCCACAGCAGACACCTATACCGCAGTATTTT.

The chain has TRBV2 and TRBJ2-2; D tentatively reads TRBD1 or TRBD2 (5 bases each). The CDR3 runs 16 residues. The V gene's germline CDR1 is SNHLY and CDR2 FYNNEI. With 2 bases removed from V and 4 bases from J, the gap between germline ends came to 14 bases. CDR3 in amino acids: CASSERGPFSTGELFF. The CDR3 DNA reads as TGTGCCAGCAGTGAACGGGGACCATTCTCCACCGGGGAGCTGTTTTTT. Supplemented by reference TRBV2 and TRBJ2-2, the full variable domain reads EPEVTQTPSHQVTQMGQEVILRCVPISNHLYFYWYRQILGQKVEFLVSFYNNEISEKSEIFDDQFSVERPDGSNFTLKIRSTKLEDSAMYFCASSERGPFSTGELFFGEGSRLTVL.

This clone was observed a handful of times. The CDR3 coding sequence is TGTGCCAGCAGTAGGACAGGGGTATCGGCGGCGAATGAAAAACTGTTTTTT. Translation: CASSRTGVSAANEKLFF. J is TRBJ1-4 and V is TRBV2; TRBD1 matches 9 bases. Germline CDR1 and CDR2: SNHLY and FYNNEI. The CDR3 totals 17 residues. After removal of 5 bases from V and 5 bases from J, the junction contained 12 bases not matched to a gene.

This clone was counted a few times. V and J are TRBV19 and TRBJ2-1; 7 bases match TRBD2. The CDR3 has 14 amino acids. With V trimmed by 10 bases and J by 0 bases, 6 bases remained unmatched. CDR1 LNHDA and CDR2 SQIVND come from the germline V gene (reference sequence). CDR3 coding DNA: TGTGCCACTACCGGGGGGAGCTCCTACAATGAGCAGTTCTTC. The encoded protein is CATTGGSSYNEQFF.

This clone was counted only a few times. The chain couples TRBV18 to TRBJ2-7; TRBD2 agrees at 9 bases. The J segment lost 3 bases and the V segment lost 0 bases, leaving 3 bases of the junction unmatched. Germline CDR1 reads KGHSH; CDR2 reads LQKENI. This CDR3 has 15 amino acids. The CDR3 loop is CASSPPTSGSYEQYF. For the CDR3, the DNA is TGTGCCAGCTCACCACCGACTAGCGGCAGCTACGAGCAGTACTTC.

The V and J genes are TRBV5-1 and TRBJ2-7, with 8 bases identical to TRBD1. Per germline, CDR1 SGHRS and CDR2 YFSETQ. The CDR3 spans 13 residues. Trimming at V came to 4 bases and at J to 6 bases, leaving 6 bases not matched to a gene. CDR3 region: CASSTGTGGEQYF. The CDR3 region has the DNA TGCGCCAGCAGCACCGGAACAGGGGGCGAGCAGTACTTC.

The chain links TRBV28 to TRBJ2-7; TRBD2 is a possible D gene (5 bases). CDR3 length: 15 residues. Per germline, CDR1 MDHEN and CDR2 SYDVKM. Trimming pared 5 bases from V and 0 bases from J, leaving 14 bases between. The CDR3 nucleotides read TGTGCCAGCAGTGAGACATGGGGAGACTCCTACGAGCAGTACTTC. It translates to CASSETWGDSYEQYF.

The J gene is TRBJ1-2, the V gene TRBV7-6; D possibly corresponds to TRBD1 (5 bases). Trimming cost V 1 base and J 3 bases, with 6 bases left between them. The CDR3 runs 13 residues. Germline assignment: CDR1 SGHVS and CDR2 FNYEAQ. The CDR3 reads CASSLGQHYGYTF. Here the CDR3 DNA reads TGTGCCAGCAGCTTAGGACAGCACTATGGCTACACCTTC.